The 21 T cell receptor beta chains presented below share a single source sample, sequenced in a study of blood T cell repertoires in COVID-19 (dated by TCRdb to the early 2020s). The library was produced with the immunoSEQ multiplex PCR assay. TCRdb obtained this table from immuneACCESS and retained in-frame rearrangements with V and J assigned. These tables miss some clones; where compared with another copy, unresolved V genes account for less than half of the shortfall, and the remainder is unexplained. The sample records about 110,000 clones, 70% to 90% of which are singletons. About 1% of the sample goes to the ten largest clones. The sequencing sample was made of peripheral blood. The receptors here all came from a woman aged 50 to 60 with active or convalescent COVID-19.

The CDR3 DNA reads TGTGCCAGCAGCCACCTCGGCAGGGACAATGAGCAGTTCTTC. It yields the protein CASSHLGRDNEQFF. The V call is TRBV3-1 (or the pseudogene TRBV3-2), the J call TRBJ2-1; perhaps TRBD1 as D (5 bases). The CDR3 consists of 14 residues. Trimming shortened V by 3 bases and J by 5 bases, and 11 bases separated the two germline ends. Germline CDR1 and CDR2: LGHDT and YNNKEL (reference sequence).

This rearrangement joins TRBV28 to TRBJ2-3; D is possibly TRBD2 (5 bases). Germline lookup yields CDR1 MDHEN and CDR2 SYDVKM. The CDR3 runs to 15 residues. Trimming took off 6 bases at V and 0 bases at J, with 13 bases between the two ends. DNA of the CDR3: TGTGCCAGCAGGACACAAGCGGTCAGCACAGATACGCAGTATTTT. The encoded protein is CASRTQAVSTDTQYF.

The chain combines TRBV9 with TRBJ2-3, with D possibly TRBD2 on 6 matching bases. CDR3 length equals 16 residues. The germline V gene encodes CDR1 SGDLS and CDR2 YYNGEE. The V end lost 0 bases, the J end lost 2 bases, and 13 bases lay between the germline ends. CDR3 in amino acids: CASSVGDFLATDTQYF. The CDR3 nucleotides read TGTGCCAGCAGCGTAGGGGACTTTTTGGCCACAGATACGCAGTATTTT.

The chain employs TRBV6-1 and TRBJ1-2; D perhaps matches TRBD1 (5 bases). V gave up 2 bases and J gave up 6 bases, with 13 bases separating them. CDR3 length: 14 amino acids. The V gene's germline CDR1 is MNHNS and CDR2 SASEGT. This chain's CDR3 is CASSESWGSDGYTF. DNA of the CDR3: TGTGCCAGCAGTGAATCTTGGGGCTCGGATGGCTACACCTTC.

The rearrangement uses TRBV20-1 and TRBJ2-1; a possible D gene is TRBD2 (5 bases). V was pared by 6 bases and J by 15 bases, with 9 bases between. Germline V gene lookup returns CDR1 DFQATT and CDR2 SNEGSKA (reference sequence). The CDR3 runs to 8 residues. CDR3 in amino acids: CSAGLPFF. The CDR3 nucleotides read TGCAGTGCCGGACTCCCGTTCTTC.

The gene calls are TRBV11-2 and TRBJ2-7, with 9 bases lining up with TRBD2. The junction had 6 bases not matched to a gene; V was cut back by 1 base and J by 5 bases. The germline CDR1 and CDR2 sequences are SGHAT and FQNNGV. This CDR3 is built from 15 residues. CDR3 DNA: TGTGCCAGCAGCTTAGTCTTAGCGGGAGACCACGAGCAGTACTTC. Its protein product is CASSLVLAGDHEQYF.

The gene calls are TRBV5-6 and TRBJ1-4; D perhaps matches TRBD1 (5 bases). CDR1 and CDR2 from the germline V gene are SGHDT and YYEEEE. The CDR3 length is 12 residues. Trimming took 4 bases from V and 7 from J, leaving 8 bases between them. CDR3 sequence reads: CASSNRGEKLFF. In nucleotides, the CDR3 is TGTGCCAGCAGCAATAGGGGTGAAAAACTGTTTTTT.

The chain couples TRBV7-3 to TRBJ1-1; no clear D gene. CDR1 is SGHTA and CDR2 is FQGTGA in the germline V gene. Trimming took 2 bases from V and 1 from J, leaving 5 bases between them. This CDR3 spans 13 amino acids. CDR3 protein: CASSLQKNTEAFF. The CDR3 DNA follows: TGTGCCAGCAGCTTACAGAAGAACACTGAAGCTTTCTTT.

The chain links TRBV21-1 to TRBJ2-7; the listed D gene, TRBD1, was not tested against the DNA. TRBV21-1 is designated a pseudogene. The CDR3 loop spans 14 amino acids. The CDR3 reads CASSIKWLAYEQYF. The DNA of the CDR3 is TGTGCCAGCAGCATAAAGTGGCTCGCCTACGAGCAGTACTTC.

J is TRBJ1-6 and V is TRBV30; perhaps TRBD1 as D (6 bases). The CDR3 length is 12 residues. V was cut by 2 bases and J by 10 bases, with 9 bases left in between. CDR1 is GTSNPN and CDR2 is SVGIG in the germline V gene (reference sequence). Here the CDR3 reads CAWSPGDSPLHF. In DNA form, the CDR3 reads TGTGCCTGGAGTCCAGGGGACTCACCCCTCCACTTT.

The gene calls are TRBV28 and TRBJ1-3; 8 bases match TRBD1. The V and J ends lost 4 bases and 4 bases, in that order; junction bases with no gene match: 3. Per germline, CDR1 MDHEN and CDR2 SYDVKM. The CDR3 is made up of 14 amino acids. As DNA, the CDR3 is TGTGCCAGCAGTTCACAGGGGGGGGGAAACACCATATATTTT. As protein: CASSSQGGGNTIYF.

This clone was seen more than once but under ten times. The chain employs TRBV2 and TRBJ1-6; TRBD1 matches 8 bases. The CDR3 spans 15 residues. Trimming at V came to 6 bases and at J to 7 bases, leaving 8 bases not matched to a gene. In germline, CDR1 is SNHLY, CDR2 FYNNEI. CDR3 sequence: CASRAGGAGNSPLHF. In DNA, the CDR3 is TGTGCCAGCAGAGCAGGGGGCGCGGGGAATTCACCCCTCCACTTT.

This sequence joins TRBV7-3 and TRBJ1-2, with TRBD1 as a possible D gene (6 bases). The germline V and J ends were trimmed by 2 bases and 8 bases, with 12 bases remaining between them. The germline V gene encodes CDR1 SGHTA and CDR2 FQGTGA. This CDR3 is built from 13 residues. For the CDR3, the DNA is TGTGCCAGCAGCTTAGACACAGGGCTCGGCTACACCTTC. Protein product: CASSLDTGLGYTF.

The chain links TRBV19 to TRBJ1-6; possible D gene TRBD1, 6 bases. Germline-derived CDR1 and CDR2 are LNHDA and SQIVND (reference sequence). The CDR3 runs to 13 residues. V lost 3 bases to trimming and J lost 15 bases, with 15 bases between them. CDR3 in amino acids: CASSMPRSGHLHF. The CDR3 DNA sequence: TGTGCCAGTAGTATGCCCCGATCGGGACACCTCCACTTT.

The chain employs TRBV27 and TRBJ2-1; maybe TRBD2 (6 bases). V shed 5 bases and J shed 0 bases, with 20 bases lying between them. The CDR3 spans 18 residues. CDR1 and CDR2 (germline): MNHEY, SMNVEV (reference sequence). CDR3 in amino acids: CASSPASGLQSSYNEQFF. The CDR3 region has the DNA TGTGCCAGCAGTCCCGCCAGCGGGCTCCAGAGCTCCTACAATGAGCAGTTCTTC.

This chain uses TRBV4-1 with TRBJ1-5, with 10 bases that match TRBD1. The J segment lost 5 bases and the V segment lost 1 base, leaving 8 bases of the junction unmatched. CDR3 length: 17 residues. Per germline, CDR1 MGHRA and CDR2 YSYEKL. CDR3 residues: CASSQAGTGALDQPQHF. The CDR3 coding sequence is TGCGCCAGCAGCCAAGCCGGGACAGGGGCTTTGGATCAGCCCCAGCATTTT.

The chain couples TRBV19 to TRBJ2-5, with D possibly being TRBD2 (7 bases). The germline gives CDR1 LNHDA, CDR2 SQIVND (reference sequence). V was trimmed by 11 bases and J by 6 bases, leaving 16 bases between them. This CDR3 spans 12 amino acids. CDR3 residues: CAQGGEGKTQYF. The CDR3 region has the DNA TGTGCCCAAGGGGGGGAAGGAAAGACCCAGTACTTC.

The gene calls are TRBV11-2 and TRBJ2-1, with 13 bases fitting TRBD2. This CDR3 spans 15 amino acids. V shed 1 base, J shed 9 bases, and the junction held 3 bases outside the gene matches. The germline CDR1 and CDR2 sequences are SGHAT and FQNNGV. CDR3 residues: CASSLGGLAGIEQFF. The CDR3 DNA reads as TGTGCCAGCAGCTTAGGGGGACTAGCGGGAATTGAGCAGTTCTTC. The variable domain in full, completed from reference TRBV11-2 and TRBJ2-1, reads EAGVAQSPRYKIIEKRQSVAFWCNPISGHATLYWYQQILGQGPKLLIQFQNNGVVDDSQLPKDRFSAERLKGVDSTLKIQPAKLEDSAVYLCASSLGGLAGIEQFFGPGTRLTVL.

The rearrangement joins TRBV19 to TRBJ1-5, with D possibly matching TRBD1 (6 bases). The CDR3 consists of 15 residues. V dropped 2 bases and J dropped 5 bases, with 13 bases sitting between them. Per the germline V gene, CDR1 is LNHDA and CDR2 is SQIVND (reference sequence). The CDR3 sequence is CASSIQGYEDQPQHF. DNA of the CDR3: TGTGCCAGTAGTATACAGGGGTATGAAGATCAGCCCCAGCATTTT. The full variable domain, its missing parts supplied by reference TRBV19 and TRBJ1-5, is DGGITQSPKYLFRKEGQNVTLSCEQNLNHDAMYWYRQDPGQGLRLIYYSQIVNDFQKGDIAEGYSVSREKKESFPLTVTSAQKNPTAFYLCASSIQGYEDQPQHFGDGTRLSIL.

The chain joins TRBV6-2 or TRBV6-3 to TRBJ1-2; the D gene is possibly TRBD1 (6 bases). Looked up from germline, CDR1 is MNHEY and CDR2 is SVGEGT. CDR3 length equals 15 residues. V lost 3 bases, J lost 4 bases, and 15 bases lay in between. The chain's CDR3 is CASSYGTLEAYGYTF. CDR3 bases: TGTGCCAGCAGTTATGGGACACTAGAGGCCTATGGCTACACCTTC.

The gene calls are TRBV12-3 or TRBV12-4 and TRBJ2-1; 10 bases are a match to TRBD2. CDR3 length: 13 amino acids. After removal of 9 bases from V and 6 bases from J, the junction contained 5 bases not matched to a gene. The CDR3 reads CASRLAGVNEQFF. The CDR3 DNA reads as TGTGCCAGTAGGCTAGCGGGGGTCAATGAGCAGTTCTTC.